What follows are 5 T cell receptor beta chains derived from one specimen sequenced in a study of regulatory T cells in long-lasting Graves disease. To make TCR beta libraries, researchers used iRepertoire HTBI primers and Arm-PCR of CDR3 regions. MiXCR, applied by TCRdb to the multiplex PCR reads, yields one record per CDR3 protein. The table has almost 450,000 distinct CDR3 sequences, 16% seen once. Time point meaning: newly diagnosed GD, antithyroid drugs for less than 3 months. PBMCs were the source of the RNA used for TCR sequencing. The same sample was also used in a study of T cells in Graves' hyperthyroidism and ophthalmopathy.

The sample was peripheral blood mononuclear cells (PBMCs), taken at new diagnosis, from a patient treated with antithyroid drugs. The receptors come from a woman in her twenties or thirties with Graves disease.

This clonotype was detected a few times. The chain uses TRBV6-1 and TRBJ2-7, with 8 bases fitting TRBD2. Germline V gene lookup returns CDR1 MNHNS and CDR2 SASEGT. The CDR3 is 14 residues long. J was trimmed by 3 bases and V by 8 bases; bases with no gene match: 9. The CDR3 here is CASLWLAGSYEQYF. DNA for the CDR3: TGTGCCAGCCTATGGCTAGCGGGCAGCTACGAGCAGTACTTC.

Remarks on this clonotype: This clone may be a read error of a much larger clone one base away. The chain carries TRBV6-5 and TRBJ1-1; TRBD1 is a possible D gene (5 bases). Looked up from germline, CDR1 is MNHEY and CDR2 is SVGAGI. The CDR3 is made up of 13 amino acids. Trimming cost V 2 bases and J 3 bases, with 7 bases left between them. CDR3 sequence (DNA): TGTGCCAGCAGTTACCCAGGGTACACTGAAGCTTTCTTT. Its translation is CASSYPGYTEAFF.

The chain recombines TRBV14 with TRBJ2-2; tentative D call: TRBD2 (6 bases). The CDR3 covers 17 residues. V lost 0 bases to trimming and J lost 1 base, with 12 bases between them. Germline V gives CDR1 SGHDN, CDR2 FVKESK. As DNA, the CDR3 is TGTGCCAGCAGCCAAGAGTCGGCTAGCGTGAACACCGGGGAGCTGTTTTTT. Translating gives CASSQESASVNTGELFF.

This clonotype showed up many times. The CDR3 coding sequence is TGTGCCATTCAACCAGGGGACAGGGGTTCCATGAACACTGAAGCTTTCTTT. The encoded protein is CAIQPGDRGSMNTEAFF. The chain couples TRBV10-3 to TRBJ1-1, with 10 bases that match TRBD1. The CDR3 has 17 amino acids. Looked up from germline, CDR1 is ENHRY and CDR2 is SYGVKD. Trimming removed 9 bases from V and 0 bases from J; junction bases left unmatched: 13.

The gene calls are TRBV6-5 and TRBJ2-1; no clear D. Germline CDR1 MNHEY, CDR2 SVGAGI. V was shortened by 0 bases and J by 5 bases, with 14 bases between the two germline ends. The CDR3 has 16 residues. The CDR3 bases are TGTGCCAGCAGTTACTCCATTCAAACCCCCAACAATGAGCAGTTCTTC. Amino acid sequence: CASSYSIQTPNNEQFF.